The present T cell receptor (beta chain) was sequenced within a study of cytomegalovirus exposure and HLA in healthy donors (dated by TCRdb to the late 2010s). With regard to the full study: An earlier analysis of more than 550 of the donors reported approximately 280 Gb of sequence data and 95 million to 140 million unique TCR beta sequences obtained from about 200 million T cells. About 300 gigabases of sequencing data and tens of millions of unique TCR sequences were included in an early release covering about 600 HLA-typed donors. Of the roughly 410 genotyped donors, roughly 76% were placed in the genetic ancestry cluster associated with self-reported Caucasian donors. The study was designed to test whether signatures of past pathogen exposure could be identified by cataloging public T cell receptors. Using immunosequencing, the study profiled T cell repertoires from 666 subjects and related those repertoires to cytomegalovirus serostatus. Along with the approximately 620-subject first cohort, a separate validation cohort of over a hundred different subjects was used. To predict cytomegalovirus infection status, the study combined high-throughput TCR immunosequencing, statistical association of individual TCRs with disease status, and machine learning. A later analysis re-examined previously published TCR beta repertoires from 600 to 700 donors and added high-resolution HLA genotyping to investigate patterns of TCR occurrence. Rather than drawing on any new phenotypic data, the later analysis identified candidate immune exposures from TCR beta sequences and the way those sequences occurred across donors. An earlier analysis of some 600 of the donors applied high-throughput TCR beta sequencing to assess whether each TCR beta V gene segment acted as functional or pseudogenic. Alongside the repertoire data, information on donor age, sex, ethnicity and CMV serostatus was compiled. Genome-wide SNP genotypes for about three fifths of the 666 donors were used in a later genetic analysis, which treated that subset as a discovery cohort. Every discovery cohort repertoire had been produced on one sequencing platform. Both class I and class II loci were covered by HLA typing, at four-digit resolution. The number of donors typed differed by locus, with roughly 629-640 for A, B, C, DRB1 and DQB1, 522 for DQA1, 600 to 610 for DPA1, and about 450 for DPB1. Because of strong linkage in the cohort, roughly five DR-DQ haplotypes were treated as single units for association and clustering. Among about 370 genotyped donors of the cohort, an average of roughly 230,000 unique TCR beta nucleotide sequences was sequenced per donor, of which about 18% were non-productive. On the study overall, not on this receptor specifically: A cluster of highly shared sequence variants was judged likely to be a technical artifact of the sequencing pipeline. The only immune exposure information available for the cohort was CMV serostatus. The study gave a list of 150 to 200 TCR beta chains associated with cytomegalovirus. According to a later genetic analysis, donors in an Asian-associated ancestry cluster had fewer N-insertions in productive TCRs than the approximately 700-donor mean. A further reported finding was that TCR beta sequences accurately predicted the HLA-A and HLA-B alleles for most subjects in the first cohort. Strong co-occurrence of HLA alleles, especially DR and DQ, made assigning TCR associations to individual alleles difficult. In an earlier analysis of approximately 590 of the donors, most TCR beta V segments appeared in productive rearrangements about 87% or about 30% of the time, broadly matching IMGT annotations. HLA typing was unavailable for some donors at each locus, so association tests used only the typed subset. In a later analysis, the rate of TCR association differed among HLA loci, with DRB1 alleles having the most associated TCRs and HLA-C alleles having the fewest. The 87-base-pair reads could not distinguish some IMGT-functional V segments, including TRBV6-2 and TRBV6-3, so those segments were excluded. The earlier analysis of almost 600 of the donors excluded 15 to 20 rarely observed V segments, including chromosome 9 orphons, because counts were too low. In a later genetic analysis, a missense DCLRE1C variant was associated with V-gene and J-gene trimming of TCR beta chains, and the association was replicated in an independent cohort. The presence/absence analyses assumed that sequencing depth was roughly uniform across donors, and that assumption may not be true. Specific HLA alleles were associated with 15,000 to 20,000 TCR beta sequences at a false discovery rate of 0.05 in a later analysis. In vitro tests confirmed that a few of the cytomegalovirus-associated TCR beta chains recognize cytomegalovirus antigens. A later analysis reported that several top co-occurrence clusters appeared linked to parvovirus B19, influenza, CMV and Epstein-Barr virus. In this cohort, only TCR beta chains were sequenced, and detectable features were limited by the absence of alpha or paired-chain data. Across donors, most TCR sequences were observed very rarely, whereas some public TCRs were present in many individuals. Cytomegalovirus status was reported to be diagnosed by the classifier with high specificity and sensitivity in both the original and validation cohorts. A later analysis found that HLA-associated TCR beta chains were more clonally expanded and had lower generation probabilities than equally common non-associated chains. Linkage disequilibrium might explain the correlated functional status among segregating V segments, but an unknown experimental factor could not be ruled out. The authors suggested that the approach could potentially be extended to other disease states and immunological phenotypes. In a later analysis, most CMV-associated TCR beta chains were found to appear HLA-restricted, with HLA associations seemingly driven largely by CMV exposure.

Note on this clone: What this receptor recognizes is not known. There are no base qualities to consult, and no much larger clone falls within one base.

CDR1 and CDR2 are read off the germline V gene (reference sequence) as MNHEY and SMNVEV. The CDR3 numbers 13 residues from cysteine through phenylalanine. Only the CDR3 DNA stays, 39 bases, in frame from base 1. The junction shows trimming of 0 bases on V and 4 bases on J, plus 6 bases between the germline ends. The cohort was made up of 666 healthy bone marrow donors. Cohort members were all nominally healthy when sampled, although unrecorded immune exposures were likely present. The donor was CMV seropositive and was included in the group of 289 seropositive cohort members. A peripheral blood sample was provided by each donor, and peripheral blood mononuclear cells were used for TCR beta sequencing. Genomic DNA extraction from the blood cell samples was performed with the Qiagen DNeasy Blood Extraction Kit. The library was produced with the immunoSEQ multiplex PCR assay. The multiplex PCR relied on a mix of 60 forward primers for TCR Vbeta segments and 13 reverse primers for TCR Jbeta segments. Amplification of the CDR3 region of rearranged TCR beta genes was performed with a multiplex PCR assay on genomic DNA. Amplified TCR beta libraries were sequenced as 87-base-pair reads on the Illumina HiSeq System. On the study's bioinformatics: A later analysis tallied 75 million to 85 million unique TCR beta chains across the 666 repertoires, and about 12 million of those chains were shared by two or more donors. Raw reads were error-corrected and collapsed into unique sequences with a nearest-neighbor algorithm that merged closely related sequences to remove PCR and sequencing errors. CDR3 sequences were aligned to IMGT reference sequences to assign V, D and J gene segments. Each retained sequence needed at least a six-nucleotide match to both a V gene segment and a J gene segment. Rearrangements were classified as productive when the CDR3 lacked stop codons and remained in frame with V and J, and all other rearrangements were classified as non-productive. Following IMGT convention, CDR3 was defined as the stretch from the second conserved V-encoded cysteine to the conserved J-encoded phenylalanine. In an earlier analysis of around 540 of the donors, sequences lacking an unambiguous match to a single V gene segment were excluded. An earlier analysis of 550 to 650 of the donors classified V segments as functional when productive rearrangements were above 56.7% and as segregating when the standard deviation between donors was above 5%. A statistical classification framework was built to diagnose cytomegalovirus status from the catalog of TCR beta chain sequences. In a later analysis, V and J genes were assigned by comparing TCR nucleotide sequences against IMGT/GENE-DB human TR gene sequences. A later analysis assigned CDR3 sequences and most-parsimonious VDJ recombination scenarios with the TCRdist pipeline. In a later analysis, each TCR beta chain was defined by its CDR3 amino acid sequence together with its V-gene family, and reads lacking a unique V-gene family were excluded. A later analysis removed nearly 600 highly shared, low-generation-probability nucleotide sequences to deal with suspected cross-contamination and a sequencing artifact. For each public chain, a later analysis derived a clonal expansion index from normalized ranks of inferred template counts within each repertoire. In a later analysis, generation probabilities were computed using a VDJ recombination model fitted to out-of-frame rearrangements, and the results were checked against IGoR. A later analysis scored TCR-TCR, TCR-HLA and TCR-CMV co-occurrence with hypergeometric tests, applying a repertoire-size bias correction to TCR pairs. In a later analysis, false discovery rates were estimated by permuting HLA or CMV assignments 20 times. In a later analysis, co-occurring TCRs were grouped using DBSCAN, with TCRdist sequence similarity added in when clustering inside HLA-allele-positive subsets. Repertoires with fewer than 30,000 or more than 120,000 public chains were left out of co-occurrence clustering, as were four to six repertoires with anomalous nucleotide sharing. Imported from immuneACCESS, the table was reduced by TCRdb to in-frame sequences with V and J called. These copies leave out some clones; in studies compared against another copy, an unresolved V gene accounts for under half, and the cause of the remainder is not known. Clonal size and the V and J genes are those of that table, whereas D and trimming came from the DNA. This sample lists roughly 150,000 clones; about 71% were detected once. The top ten clonotypes cover 2.1% of the sample.

The TCR originated in a woman aged 55 to 70 in good health and CMV-seropositive. Sequences were obtained from PBMCs. Here the chain combines TRBV27 and TRBJ1-1; no D gene is confidently identified. The CDR3 loop reads CASSLSEGTEAFF. The nucleotides are TGTGCCAGCAGTTTATCCGAGGGCACTGAAGCTTTCTTT.